This TCR beta chain was identified during a study of cytomegalovirus exposure and HLA in healthy donors. Overall study results and limits: TCR beta V segments were, for the most part, productive about 87% or about 30% of the time in an earlier analysis. Among the CMV-associated chains, three were confirmed in vitro as specific for CMV antigens. TCR beta sequences reportedly predicted most subjects' HLA-A and HLA-B alleles accurately.

As for this clone: Antigen: not known.

Germline V gene lookup returns CDR1 SEHNR and CDR2 FQNEAQ (reference sequence). This CDR3 spans 17 amino acids. V shed 5 bases, J shed 0 bases, and the junction held 12 bases outside the gene matches. PCR was performed using 60 Vbeta and 13 Jbeta primers. Sequencing used immunoSEQ multiplex PCR; TCRdb keeps in-frame clones, though not all of them. The data show around 110,000 clones, approximately 70% seen once. The gene calls are TRBV7-9 and TRBJ1-1, with 7 bases fitting TRBD1. Sequenced: PBMCs. The origin of this receptor is a woman aged 30 to 39 in good health and CMV-seronegative. CDR3 in amino acids: CASSTRDREYVNTEAFF. The CDR3 DNA reads TGTGCCAGCAGCACTCGTGACAGGGAATACGTGAACACTGAAGCTTTCTTT.